This TCR beta chain stems from a study of cytomegalovirus exposure and HLA in healthy donors. In the case of this clone: Its antigen is unidentified.

A multiplex PCR was run with 60 Vbeta primers and 13 Jbeta primers. TCRdb's table, derived via immunoSEQ multiplex PCR, lists solely in-frame clones and lacks some. Of about 59,000 clones detected, about 80% appear once; the ten largest clones hold 3.5% to 4%. Looked up from germline, CDR1 is KGHSH and CDR2 is LQKENI. V lost 5 bases and J lost 2, with 10 bases in between. The CDR3 extends over 14 amino acids. Points from the study as a whole: Over 15,000 TCR beta sequences were associated with HLA alleles at 0.05 false discovery rate in a later analysis.

The chain is built from TRBV18 and TRBJ1-5, with D possibly being TRBD1 (6 bases). The sequence was obtained from a woman between 40 and 50 years old in good health and CMV-seronegative. Material: PBMCs. In DNA form, the CDR3 reads TGTGCCAGCTCAGGGGGCGGTGGCAATCAGCCCCAGCATTTT. It encodes CASSGGGGNQPQHF.